The 6 T cell receptor beta chains below were found in one sample sequenced in a study of beta chain features in type 1 diabetes. All of the isolated RNA was reverse transcribed, so expressed TCRB transcripts were sequenced. Sequencing used immunoSEQ multiplex PCR; TCRdb keeps in-frame clones, though not all of them. The data show about 250,000 clones, 12% to 15% seen once. Sequenced sample: naive CD4+ T cells from blood. The receptors derive from a middle-aged woman in good health.

The chain uses TRBV7-2 and TRBJ2-6, with TRBD1 matching over 12 bases. Per the germline V gene, CDR1 is SGHTA and CDR2 is FQGNSA. The CDR3 is 18 amino acids. V shed 3 bases and J 2 bases; nucleotides not matched to a gene: 5. The CDR3 DNA follows: TGTGCCAGCAGCTTTACCGGGACAGGGGGCGCTGGGGCCAACGTCCTGACTTTC. Residues: CASSFTGTGGAGANVLTF.

The chain employs TRBV4-1 and TRBJ2-1; no reliable D call. The V gene lost 4 bases and the J gene lost 5 bases, with 15 bases spanning the gap. There are 15 residues in the CDR3. CDR1 and CDR2 from the germline V gene are MGHRA and YSYEKL. DNA of the CDR3: TGCGCCAGCAGCCTCTTAGCATGGCCAGACAATGAGCAGTTCTTC. It encodes CASSLLAWPDNEQFF.

The chain recombines TRBV5-4 with TRBJ2-7, with D tentatively TRBD1 (6 bases). This CDR3 region has 16 residues. V lost 4 bases to trimming and J lost 0 bases, with 17 bases between them. Germline V gives CDR1 SGHNT, CDR2 YYREEE (reference sequence). Here the CDR3 reads CASSPLPRTASYEQYF. CDR3 sequence (DNA): TGTGCCAGCAGCCCCCTCCCCCGGACAGCCTCCTACGAGCAGTACTTC.

This sequence joins TRBV5-1 and TRBJ2-5; 7 nucleotides line up with TRBD1. This CDR3 is built from 14 residues. The V gene end was trimmed by 4 bases and the J gene end by 3 bases; junction bases not matched to a gene: 6. Germline V gene sequence: CDR1 SGHRS, CDR2 YFSETQ. CDR3 DNA sequence: TGCGCCAGCAGCATACAGGGGAGAGAAGAGACCCAGTACTTC. Encoded protein: CASSIQGREETQYF.

The V and J genes are TRBV5-4 and TRBJ2-1, with TRBD2 matching over 7 bases. CDR1 SGHNT and CDR2 YYREEE come from the germline V gene (reference sequence). With V trimmed by 6 bases and J by 6 bases, 6 bases remained unmatched. The CDR3 covers 13 residues. The CDR3 protein is CASNILATNEQFF. DNA of the CDR3: TGTGCCAGCAACATACTAGCGACCAATGAGCAGTTCTTC.

V is TRBV7-2 and J is TRBJ1-1; 10 positions agree with TRBD1. Germline V lookup: CDR1 SGHTA, CDR2 FQGNSA. Trimming cost V 3 bases and J 12 bases; bases outside gene matches: 10. The CDR3 consists of 14 residues. CDR3 protein: CASSFLSGTGETFF. The CDR3 DNA reads as TGTGCCAGCAGCTTCTTGTCCGGGACAGGGGAAACTTTCTTT.